This T cell receptor (beta chain) was sequenced for a study of CD8 T cells in ankylosing spondylitis. TCRdb re-derived calls from the 5' RACE reads in MiXCR, one entry per CDR3 protein. This table holds some 46,000 distinct CDR3 sequences, approximately 10% found once. CDR3 length: 17 residues. Trimming removed 0 bases at V and 5 bases at J, with 19 bases between. Germline lookup yields CDR1 SEHNR and CDR2 FQNEAQ (reference sequence). This sequence was found in a male donor with ankylosing spondylitis or in good health (not recorded which). The V and J genes are TRBV7-9 and TRBJ1-1; perhaps TRBD1 as D (5 bases). The sequencing sample was made of blood, either unsorted or a sorted T cell fraction (not recorded which). CDR3 bases: TGTGCCAGCAGCTTAGCATCAGTCGGGGGGTTCGGGACTGAAGCTTTCTTT. The encoded protein is CASSLASVGGFGTEAFF. Based on the CDR3 plus reference TRBV7-9 and TRBJ1-1, the full variable domain is DTGVSQNPRHKITKRGQNVTFRCDPISEHNRLYWYRQTLGQGPEFLTYFQNEAQLEKSRLLSDRFSAERPKGSFSTLEIQRTEQGDSAMYLCASSLASVGGFGTEAFFGQGTRLTVV.